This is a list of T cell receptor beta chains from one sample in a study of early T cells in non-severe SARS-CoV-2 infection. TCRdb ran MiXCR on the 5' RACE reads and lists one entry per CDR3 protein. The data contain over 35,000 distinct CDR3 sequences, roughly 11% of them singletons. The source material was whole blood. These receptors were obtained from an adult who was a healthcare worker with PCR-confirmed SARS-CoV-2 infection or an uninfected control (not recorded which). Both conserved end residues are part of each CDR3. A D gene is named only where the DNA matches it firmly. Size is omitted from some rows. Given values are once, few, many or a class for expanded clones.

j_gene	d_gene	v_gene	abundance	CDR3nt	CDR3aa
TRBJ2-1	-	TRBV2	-	TGTGCCAGCAGTGTGGTCGGCAGCAATGAGCAGTTCTTC	CASSVVGSNEQFF
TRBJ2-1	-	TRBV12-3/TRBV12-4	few	TGTGCCATCTCAGGGGACCCCAGGGACAATGAGCAGTTCTTC	CAISGDPRDNEQFF
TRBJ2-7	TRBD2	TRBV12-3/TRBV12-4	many	TGTGCCAGTTTGGGGGGGACTAGCGGAGACGAGCAGTACTTC	CASLGGTSGDEQYF
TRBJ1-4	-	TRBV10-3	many	TGTGCCATCAGAGGAGGGATGCGAGAAAAACTGTTTTTT	CAIRGGMREKLFF
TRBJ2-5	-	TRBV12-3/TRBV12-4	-	TGTGCCAGCAGTTTGAGGCAAGAGACCCAGTACTTC	CASSLRQETQYF
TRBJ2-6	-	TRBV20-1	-	TGCAGTGCAATAACAGGAACTGAATACTCTGGGGCCAACGTCCTGACTTTC	CSAITGTEYSGANVLTF
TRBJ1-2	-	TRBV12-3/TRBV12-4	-	TGTGCCAGCAGGAGAAGTGGGGAGAACTATGGCTACACCTTC	CASRRSGENYGYTF
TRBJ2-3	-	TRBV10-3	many	TGTGCCATCAGTGAGTCCCAGGCGGGTGCGGCATCCCATACGCAGTATTTT	CAISESQAGAASHTQYF
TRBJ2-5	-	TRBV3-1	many	TGTGCCAGCAGTCTTCTTAGCGGTGGGGAGACCCAGTACTTC	CASSLLSGGETQYF
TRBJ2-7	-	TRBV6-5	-	TGTGCCAGCAGGCCGGGCCTCGGGGCCTACGAGCAGTACTTC	CASRPGLGAYEQYF
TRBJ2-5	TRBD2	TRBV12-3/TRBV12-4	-	TGTGCCAGCAGTTTAGAGCAGGGACTAAGTCAAGAGACCCAGTACTTC	CASSLEQGLSQETQYF
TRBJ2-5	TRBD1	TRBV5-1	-	TGCGCCAGCACATCATCAGACAGGGTCGAAGAGACCCAGTACTTC	CASTSSDRVEETQYF
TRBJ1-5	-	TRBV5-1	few	TGCGCCAGCAGCACCGCAGGGGCGAGCAATCAGCCCCAGCATTTT	CASSTAGASNQPQHF
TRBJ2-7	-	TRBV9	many	TGTGCCAGCAGCAACCACCCCGGGACACAAATTTACGAGCAGTACTTC	CASSNHPGTQIYEQYF
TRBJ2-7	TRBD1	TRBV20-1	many	TGCAGTGCTAGCCTGACAGGGGGCTCCTACGAGCAGTACTTC	CSASLTGGSYEQYF